The 6 T cell receptor beta chains below all came from one sample that was sequenced in a study of chemoradiotherapy in HPV16-positive cancers. The assay was immunoSEQ multiplex PCR, and TCRdb's table has in-frame clones only and misses some. The sample holds about 12,000 clones, 63% seen once. This material was acquired from a patient who underwent chemoradiotherapy. Source of these receptors: a human donor with HPV-associated anogenital cancer.

This clone has only a few counts. The chain carries TRBV18 and TRBJ2-5; a weak D match, TRBD2 (5 bases). The V gene's germline CDR1 is KGHSH and CDR2 LQKENI. The CDR3 has 11 residues. Trimming cost V 6 bases and J 5 bases, with 7 bases left between them. CDR3 sequence: CASSSGETQYF. DNA of the CDR3: TGTGCCAGCTCCTCGGGGGAGACCCAGTACTTC.

This clone was picked up a small number of times. CDR3 coding DNA: TGTGCCAGCAATCGGGACAAGAGCAACAATCAGCCCCAGCATTTT. Its translation is CASNRDKSNNQPQHF. The genes are TRBV2 and TRBJ1-5; the D gene is possibly TRBD1 (6 bases). This CDR3 is built from 15 residues. The V end lost 7 bases, the J end lost 3 bases, and 16 bases lay between the germline ends. Germline V CDR1 and CDR2: SNHLY, FYNNEI.

There are a few counts of this clone. The chain recombines TRBV29-1 with TRBJ2-7; D gene unclear. The V end lost 7 bases, the J end lost 6 bases, and 13 bases lay between the germline ends. There are 11 residues in the CDR3. Germline V gene sequence: CDR1 SQVTM, CDR2 ANQGSEA. CDR3 in amino acids: CSARSVGEQYF. The CDR3 nucleotides read TGCAGCGCCCGGTCCGTAGGCGAGCAGTACTTC.

About this clone: Sequence at one end of the junction differs from germline and may be a read error. The CDR3 sequence: CASSLAPPFF. The DNA of the CDR3 is TGTGCTAGCAGCTTAGCCCCCCCCTTCTTC. The chain links TRBV7-7 to TRBJ2-1; D remains ambiguous. This CDR3 has 10 residues. Germline V gives CDR1 SSHAT, CDR2 FNYEAQ (reference sequence).

V and J are TRBV9 and TRBJ2-5, with D uncertain. V was pared by 4 bases and J by 5 bases, with 6 bases between. Germline CDR1 and CDR2: SGDLS and YYNGEE. The CDR3 totals 11 residues. CDR3 nucleotide sequence: TGTGCCAGCAGCACCGAGGAGACCCAGTACTTC. Translated: CASSTEETQYF.

V is TRBV2 and J is TRBJ1-5; D gene unclear. The length of the CDR3 is 18 residues. In germline, CDR1 is SNHLY, CDR2 FYNNEI. With 4 bases removed from V and 2 bases from J, the gap between germline ends came to 21 bases. CDR3 nucleotide sequence: TGTGCCAGCAGTGCCCCCGACGGAGGTGGATATCGCAATCAGCCCCAGCATTTT. It translates to CASSAPDGGGYRNQPQHF.